These T cell receptor beta chains were read from a single sample in a study of TIL therapy for anti-PD-1-resistant metastatic lung cancer. Data came from immunoSEQ multiplex PCR; TCRdb stores just in-frame clones and leaves some out. Counted here are about 95,000 clones, around three fifths occurring once; the ten biggest clones make up approximately 10%. Sequenced material: tumor tissue, taken at baseline. These TCRs come from a person between 25 and 80 years old with non-small cell lung cancer. CDR3s include the opening cysteine and the closing phenylalanine or tryptophan. D genes are given only for firm matches. Not every row has a clone size; where given, it reads once, few, many or a size class.

clone size	D gene	J gene	V gene	CDR3 DNA	CDR3 protein
.	.	TRBJ2-7	TRBV4-1	TGCGCCAGCAGCCAAGATTTGACGCAGCTTGCCTACGAGCAGTACTTC	CASSQDLTQLAYEQYF
.	TRBD1	TRBJ1-5	TRBV7-2	TGTGCCAGCAGCTCCGGGACAGGGGTTGGTCAGCCCCAGCATTTT	CASSSGTGVGQPQHF
.	.	TRBJ2-6	TRBV15	TGTGCCACCAGCCCCGCCTCACCTGGGGCCAACGTCCTGACTTTC	CATSPASPGANVLTF
.	TRBD2	TRBJ2-5	TRBV28	TGTGCCAGCAGTTTATTAGCCGGGGGGTACCAAGAGACCCAGTACTTC	CASSLLAGGYQETQYF
few	.	TRBJ2-7	TRBV28	TGTGCCAGCAGCCATGATCAGGGTTCCCCCTCCTACGAGCAGTACTTC	CASSHDQGSPSYEQYF
.	.	TRBJ2-5	TRBV4-2	TGTGCCAGCAGCCAAAAAAGCGGACGAGGGGAGACCCAGTACTTC	CASSQKSGRGETQYF
once	.	TRBJ1-6	TRBV6-2/TRBV6-3	TGTGCCAGCAGCCACCAGGGATCCTATAATTCACCCCTCCACTTT	CASSHQGSYNSPLHF
.	.	TRBJ2-7	TRBV6-4	TGTGCCAGCAGGAAAGCCTGGGCATCCTACGAGCAGTACTTC	CASRKAWASYEQYF
.	TRBD1	TRBJ1-4	TRBV7-8	TGTGCCAGCAGCTTACGGGACAGTAATGAAAAACTGTTTTTT	CASSLRDSNEKLFF
.	.	TRBJ2-1	TRBV4-1	TGCGCCAGCAGCCAAGAAGGTCAGTTGGTCTTC	CASSQEGQLVF
.	.	TRBJ1-5	TRBV7-2	TGTGCCAGCAGCCCCCTTCTGGGGCAAAATCAGCCCCAGCATTTT	CASSPLLGQNQPQHF
.	.	TRBJ2-3	TRBV28	TGTGCCAGCAGCTTGGACGGACGCACAAATACGCAGTATTTT	CASSLDGRTNTQYF
.	TRBD2	TRBJ2-3	TRBV5-1	TGCGCCAGCAGCTTGGGGCTAGCGGGGGCTCGGGGAGATACGCAGTATTTT	CASSLGLAGARGDTQYF
.	TRBD2	TRBJ2-3	TRBV7-9	TGTGCCAGCAGCCTCGGGGGGGGAACTAGCACAGATACGCAGTATTTT	CASSLGGGTSTDTQYF
many	TRBD1	TRBJ2-7	TRBV4-1	TGCGCCAGCAGCCAACAACAGGGGGCCTCCTACGAGCAGTACTTC	CASSQQQGASYEQYF
few	TRBD1	TRBJ2-3	TRBV29-1	TGCAGCGTTGAAAGGGGGACAGGGGGCGGAGATACGCAGTATTTT	CSVERGTGGGDTQYF